Below, 27 T cell receptor beta chains from the same sample are listed, as sequenced in a study of blood T cell repertoires in COVID-19. TCRdb's copy holds only in-frame clones and misses some; the assay was immunoSEQ multiplex PCR. The table has about 150,000 clones, just over 85% seen once. The specimen sequenced was peripheral blood. The receptors were sampled from a man in his sixties or seventies with acute or convalescent COVID-19.

The J gene is TRBJ2-2, the V gene TRBV19, with D perhaps TRBD2 (5 bases). The germline V gene has CDR1 LNHDA and CDR2 SQIVND (reference sequence). This CDR3 spans 18 amino acids. Trimming cost V 7 bases and J 2 bases, with 23 bases left between them. The CDR3 here is CASIHSVGSGLNTGELFF. The CDR3 DNA is TGTGCCAGTATTCATAGCGTGGGGAGTGGCCTTAACACCGGGGAGCTGTTTTTT. Full variable domain (outside the CDR3, taken from reference TRBV19 and TRBJ2-2): DGGITQSPKYLFRKEGQNVTLSCEQNLNHDAMYWYRQDPGQGLRLIYYSQIVNDFQKGDIAEGYSVSREKKESFPLTVTSAQKNPTAFYLCASIHSVGSGLNTGELFFGEGSRLTVL.

The gene calls are TRBV30 and TRBJ2-7; TRBD2 agrees at 7 bases. The V gene's germline CDR1 is GTSNPN and CDR2 SVGIG (reference sequence). The CDR3 contains 15 residues. J lost 0 bases, V lost 3 bases, and 8 bases had no gene match. CDR3: CAWSGLSGPSYEQYF. For the CDR3, the DNA is TGTGCCTGGAGCGGGCTTAGCGGGCCCTCCTACGAGCAGTACTTC.

The V gene is TRBV19, the J gene TRBJ1-1, with D possibly matching TRBD1 (5 bases). The CDR3 consists of 15 residues. Germline V gene data show CDR1 as LNHDA and CDR2 as SQIVND (reference sequence). V lost 5 bases to trimming and J lost 4 bases, with 17 bases between them. CDR3 in DNA: TGTGCCAGTAGTGTTGCTTCAGGGAGGGGCACTGAAGCTTTCTTT. Protein product: CASSVASGRGTEAFF.

This rearrangement joins TRBV7-9 to TRBJ2-7, with 7 bases lining up with TRBD2. Germline V gene sequence: CDR1 SEHNR, CDR2 FQNEAQ (reference sequence). The CDR3 is 16 residues long. After removal of 2 bases from V and 1 base from J, the junction contained 8 bases not matched to a gene. The CDR3 DNA is TGTGCCAGCAGCTTATTTGGAGCGGGAAGTTCCTACGAGCAGTACTTC. It yields the protein CASSLFGAGSSYEQYF.

DNA for the CDR3: TGTGCCACCAGTCTTTCACCCCTCCACTTT. Protein: CATSLSPLHF. This sequence joins TRBV24-1 and TRBJ1-6; D is unclear. CDR3 length: 10 residues. The germline V gene has CDR1 KGHDR and CDR2 SFDVKD. V was clipped by 6 bases and J by 9 bases, with 2 bases between them.

This clone has a handful of counts. The rearrangement joins TRBV3-1 (or the pseudogene TRBV3-2) to TRBJ1-1, with D possibly matching TRBD1 (6 bases). CDR3 size: 15 residues. Trimming took 1 base from V and 5 from J, leaving 14 bases between them. CDR1 and CDR2 from the germline V gene are LGHDT and YNNKEL (reference sequence). CDR3 coding DNA: TGTGCCAGCAGCCAAGTCCTCAGGGGATTTACTGAAGCTTTCTTT. Its protein is CASSQVLRGFTEAFF.

The genes are TRBV19 and TRBJ2-7; D possibly corresponds to TRBD1 (6 bases). Germline-derived CDR1 and CDR2 are LNHDA and SQIVND (reference sequence). The CDR3 extends over 15 amino acids. V was trimmed by 3 bases and J by 2 bases, leaving 14 bases between them. The CDR3 reads CASSIRGQHPYEQYF. The DNA for the CDR3 is TGTGCCAGTAGTATCCGGGGACAACACCCCTACGAGCAGTACTTC.

V is TRBV19 and J is TRBJ2-1, with 11 bases identical to TRBD2. The CDR3 consists of 17 residues. Germline assignment: CDR1 LNHDA and CDR2 SQIVND (reference sequence). The junction had 15 bases not matched to a gene; V was cut back by 7 bases and J by 7 bases. CDR3 protein: CASKGGSSGRRANEQFF. CDR3 coding DNA: TGTGCCAGTAAAGGGGGCTCTAGCGGGAGGAGGGCGAATGAGCAGTTCTTC.

CDR3 sequence (DNA): TGTGCCAGCAGCTCAGTCGGGACAGGGGCGAGCACAGATACGCAGTATTTT. Protein sequence: CASSSVGTGASTDTQYF. This chain joins TRBV7-2 and TRBJ2-3; TRBD1 matches at 10 bases. From germline, CDR1 is SGHTA and CDR2 FQGNSA. Losses at the gene ends were 4 bases for V and 0 bases for J; bases not matched to a gene: 7. The CDR3 contains 17 residues.

The V call is TRBV30, the J call TRBJ2-7; TRBD1 matches at 7 bases. Germline CDR1 is GTSNPN and CDR2 is SVGIG (reference sequence). The CDR3 is 15 amino acids. The junction had 10 bases not matched to a gene; V was cut back by 2 bases and J by 3 bases. The CDR3 DNA is TGTGCCTGGAGTCCCCCCGACAGGGAAGACTACGAGCAGTACTTC. It yields the protein CAWSPPDREDYEQYF.

Details on this clone: At one end the junction does not follow the germline gene, possibly because of a read error. The chain combines TRBV7-7 with TRBJ2-5; 7 bases map to TRBD2. The CDR3 sequence is 15 residues long. Germline V gene lookup returns CDR1 SSHAT and CDR2 FNYEAQ (reference sequence). This CDR3 reads CASSLAGVAGETQYF. For the CDR3, the DNA is TGTGCTAGCAGCTTAGCTGGGGTAGCGGGAGAGACCCAGTACTTC.

The count of this clone is one. The chain carries TRBV5-1 and TRBJ2-4; perhaps TRBD2 as D (5 bases). CDR1 is SGHRS, CDR2 YFSETQ, per germline. The V gene lost 5 bases and the J gene lost 8 bases, with 14 bases spanning the gap. The length of the CDR3 is 13 residues. CDR3 sequence (DNA): TGCGCCAGCAGTTCGGAGGTGATGGACATTCAGTACTTC. This sequence encodes CASSSEVMDIQYF.

This clone was recorded once. The chain uses TRBV28 and TRBJ2-1; 12 bases match TRBD1. Losses at the gene ends were 6 bases for V and 7 bases for J; bases not matched to a gene: 7. CDR3 length: 15 amino acids. Germline CDR1 is MDHEN and CDR2 is SYDVKM. The CDR3 coding sequence is TGTGCCAGCAGGTGGGGACAGGGGGCGCGGAATGAGCAGTTCTTC. It translates to CASRWGQGARNEQFF.

This clone came up once. One end of the junction is discordant with germline, which a read error may explain. The chain carries TRBV4-1 and TRBJ2-7, with D possibly being TRBD2 (6 bases). Germline V gives CDR1 MGHRA, CDR2 YSYEKL. The length of the CDR3 is 15 residues. CDR3 sequence reads: CASSQGEDVPYGQYF. The CDR3 bases are TGCGCCAGCAGCCAAGGGGAGGACGTTCCTTACGGGCAGTACTTC.

A single count supports this clone. The V and J genes are TRBV4-3 and TRBJ1-4; possible D gene TRBD1, 6 bases. The V gene's germline CDR1 is LGHNA and CDR2 YSLEER. The CDR3 has 14 amino acids. Trimming took 3 bases from V and 10 from J, leaving 15 bases between them. The CDR3 DNA is TGCGCCAGCAGCCAGGAGGACAGCCAGACAAAACTGTTTTTT. Amino acid sequence: CASSQEDSQTKLFF.

This chain joins TRBV28 and TRBJ2-2; 7 bases are a match to TRBD1. J gave up 6 bases and V 6 bases, and 10 bases lay outside the gene matches. Per germline, CDR1 MDHEN and CDR2 SYDVKM. This CDR3 has 15 residues. CDR3: CASRQRDRASGELFF. In DNA, the CDR3 is TGTGCCAGCAGACAGAGAGACAGGGCCTCCGGGGAGCTGTTTTTT.

The V and J genes are TRBV5-1 and TRBJ1-6; a weak D match, TRBD1 (5 bases). The length of the CDR3 is 13 residues. The germline CDR1 and CDR2 sequences are SGHRS and YFSETQ. The V and J ends lost 8 bases and 4 bases respectively, with 10 bases between them. The CDR3 sequence is CASTGGYNSPLHF. CDR3 coding DNA: TGCGCCAGTACGGGGGGGTATAATTCACCCCTCCACTTT. The variable domain in full, completed from reference TRBV5-1 and TRBJ1-6, reads KAGVTQTPRYLIKTRGQQVTLSCSPISGHRSVSWYQQTPGQGLQFLFEYFSETQRNKGNFPGRFSGRQFSNSRSEMNVSTLELGDSALYLCASTGGYNSPLHFGNGTRLTVT.

The genes are TRBV5-1 and TRBJ2-5; TRBD1 aligns across 9 bases. Germline CDR1 and CDR2: SGHRS and YFSETQ. The J segment lost 6 bases and the V segment lost 4 bases, leaving 13 bases of the junction unmatched. The CDR3 is made up of 16 amino acids. The CDR3 DNA follows: TGCGCCAGCAGCCCCCGGGACAGGGATTTTGAGAAGACCCAGTACTTC. Its protein is CASSPRDRDFEKTQYF.

The chain employs TRBV5-1 and TRBJ2-5, with 12 positions matching TRBD1. Germline CDR1 is SGHRS and CDR2 is YFSETQ. There are 18 residues in the CDR3. The V gene end was trimmed by 3 bases and the J gene end by 5 bases; junction bases not matched to a gene: 14. CDR3 protein: CASSSGQGASGRVETQYF. The CDR3 DNA sequence: TGCGCCAGCAGCTCGGGACAGGGGGCGAGCGGGAGAGTGGAGACCCAGTACTTC.

The chain is built from TRBV11-3 and TRBJ2-1; D ambiguous. The CDR3 contains 15 residues. V was trimmed by 5 bases and J by 0 bases, leaving 11 bases between them. The germline V gene encodes CDR1 SGHNT and CDR2 YENEEA. CDR3 region: CASSLTQSSYNEQFF. The CDR3 region has the DNA TGTGCCAGCAGCCTGACACAGAGCTCCTACAATGAGCAGTTCTTC.

The CDR3 sequence is CASRKGQGEKQYF. DNA of the CDR3: TGTGCCAGCAGGAAAGGACAGGGGGAGAAGCAGTACTTC. The chain is built from TRBV12-3 or TRBV12-4 and TRBJ2-7, with 10 bases that match TRBD1. The V and J ends lost 6 bases and 8 bases, in that order; junction bases with no gene match: 7. CDR3 length: 13 residues.

The rearrangement uses TRBV7-2 and TRBJ2-1; 9 bases are shared with TRBD2. V gave up 5 bases and J gave up 0 bases; unmatched junction bases: 5. The CDR3 is 16 amino acids. CDR1 is SGHTA and CDR2 is FQGNSA in the germline V gene. CDR3 protein: CASSLSGGSSYNEQFF. The CDR3 DNA reads as TGTGCCAGCAGCCTTAGCGGGGGAAGCTCCTACAATGAGCAGTTCTTC.

V usage is TRBV30 and J usage is TRBJ2-2; TRBD2 matches at 9 bases. Germline CDR1 and CDR2: GTSNPN and SVGIG (reference sequence). This CDR3 comprises 14 residues. Germline trimming cut 1 base from V and 7 bases from J; bases unmatched to any gene: 4. The CDR3 is CAWSGGLAGGELFF. CDR3 sequence (DNA): TGTGCCTGGAGTGGGGGACTAGCCGGCGGGGAGCTGTTTTTT.

The table lists this clone with a count of one. The chain combines TRBV7-9 with TRBJ2-5, with 13 nucleotides matching TRBD2. Per germline, CDR1 SEHNR and CDR2 FQNEAQ (reference sequence). Losses at the gene ends were 5 bases for V and 1 base for J; bases not matched to a gene: 4. The CDR3 contains 16 residues. The CDR3 region has the DNA TGTGCCAGCAGCCCCGGACTAGCGGGAGTCCAAGAGACCCAGTACTTC. This sequence encodes CASSPGLAGVQETQYF.

The DNA of the CDR3 is TGTGCCAGCAGCTTTATAGCGGGAGGGCCGCACGAGCAGTACTTC. It codes for CASSFIAGGPHEQYF. The chain carries TRBV7-2 and TRBJ2-7, with TRBD2 matching 11 bases. With 3 bases clipped from V and 5 bases from J, the junction kept 6 bases outside the gene matches. This CDR3 is built from 15 residues. The germline gives CDR1 SGHTA, CDR2 FQGNSA.

This chain joins TRBV5-1 and TRBJ1-3; TRBD1 aligns across 7 bases. This CDR3 is built from 14 residues. V lost 1 base and J lost 4; bases outside the gene matches: 2. Germline V CDR1 and CDR2: SGHRS, YFSETQ. The DNA for the CDR3 is TGCGCCAGCAGCTTGTGGACAGGAGGAAACACCATATATTTT. The encoded protein is CASSLWTGGNTIYF.

The genes are TRBV5-6 and TRBJ2-5; a weak D match, TRBD2 (6 bases). The CDR3 has 15 amino acids. Trimming took off 4 bases at V and 5 bases at J, with 18 bases between the two ends. Germline V lookup: CDR1 SGHDT, CDR2 YYEEEE. The CDR3 coding sequence is TGTGCCAGCAGCCCATGGGGGGAACTGCGGGAGACCCAGTACTTC. This translates into CASSPWGELRETQYF.